The present T cell receptor beta chain was sequenced within a study of low-dose radiotherapy and immunotherapy resistance in tumors. Across the study: Treatment of Cohort 1 consisted of 0.5 Gy per fraction every 2 weeks, adding up to 6.5 Gy. Each patient was administered nivolumab intravenously at 240 mg, which was a flat dose, every two weeks, along with intravenous ipilimumab at 1 mg/kg every six weeks. Every two weeks, the protocol called for intravenous cyclophosphamide at 200 mg/m2. It was given one day before each radiation and immunotherapy administration. A dose of 300 mg of oral aspirin was taken by patients daily for four cycles from cycle 1 day 1.

Time point reported: before trial treatment. V trimming: 6 bases; J trimming: 4 bases; junction bases outside the gene matches: 12. CDR1 is DFQATT and CDR2 is SNEGSKA in the germline V gene (reference sequence). This CDR3 has 16 amino acids. Covering alpha and beta chains, TRAV- and TRBV-specific primers were used for the first-strand cDNA. The TCRs were subjected to amplification over about 20 PCR cycles employing a constant-region primer in conjunction with a V-primer adapter. TCRdb re-derived calls from the reads in MiXCR, one entry per CDR3 protein. The table has 80,000 to 95,000 distinct CDR3 sequences, roughly 9% seen once. In its sample, this clonotype was seen many times.

This chain links TRBV20-1 with TRBJ2-2, with 9 positions matching TRBD1. The receptor's source is a male donor with prostate cancer. The specimen was PBMCs, collected before treatment. Written as DNA, the CDR3 is TGCAGTGCGAGGAGGCCGGGACAGGGAGCCACCGGGGAGCTGTTTTTT. Amino acid sequence: CSARRPGQGATGELFF.